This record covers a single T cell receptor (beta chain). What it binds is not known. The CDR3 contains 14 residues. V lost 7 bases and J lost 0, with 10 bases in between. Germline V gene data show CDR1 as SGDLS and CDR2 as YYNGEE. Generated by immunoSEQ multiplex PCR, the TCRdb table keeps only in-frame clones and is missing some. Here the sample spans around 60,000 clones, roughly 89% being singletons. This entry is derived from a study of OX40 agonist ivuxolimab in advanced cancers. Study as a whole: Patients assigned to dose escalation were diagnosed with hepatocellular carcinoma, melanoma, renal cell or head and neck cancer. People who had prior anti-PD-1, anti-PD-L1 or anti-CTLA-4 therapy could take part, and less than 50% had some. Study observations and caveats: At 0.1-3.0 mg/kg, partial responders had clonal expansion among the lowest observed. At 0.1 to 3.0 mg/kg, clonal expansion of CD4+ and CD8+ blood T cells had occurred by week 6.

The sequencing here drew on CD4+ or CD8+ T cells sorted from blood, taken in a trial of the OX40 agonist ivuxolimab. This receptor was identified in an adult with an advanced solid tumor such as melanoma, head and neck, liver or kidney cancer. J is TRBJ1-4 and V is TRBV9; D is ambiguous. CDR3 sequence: CASAAVATNEKLFF. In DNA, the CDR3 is TGTGCCAGCGCAGCAGTTGCAACTAATGAAAAACTGTTTTTT.